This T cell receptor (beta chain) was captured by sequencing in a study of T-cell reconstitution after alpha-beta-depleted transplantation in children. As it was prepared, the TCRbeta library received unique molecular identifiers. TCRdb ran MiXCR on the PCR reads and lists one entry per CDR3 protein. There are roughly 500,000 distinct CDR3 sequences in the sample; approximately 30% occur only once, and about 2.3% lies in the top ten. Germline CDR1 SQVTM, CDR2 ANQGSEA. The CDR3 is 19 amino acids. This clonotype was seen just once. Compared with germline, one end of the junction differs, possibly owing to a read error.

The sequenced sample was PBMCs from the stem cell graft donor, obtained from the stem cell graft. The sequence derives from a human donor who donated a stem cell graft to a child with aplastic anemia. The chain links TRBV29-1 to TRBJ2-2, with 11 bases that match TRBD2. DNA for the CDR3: TGCACCGTTTCTCCCGGGACTAGCGGCTTAGGGTTGGTCACCGGGGAGCTGTTTTTT. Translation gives CTVSPGTSGLGLVTGELFF.